This T cell receptor (beta chain) was captured by sequencing in a study of blood T cells in healthy people across ages. Primers used in a second PCR of roughly 6 to 11 cycles were a sample-barcoded 5' primer and a J-beta primer mix. Each CDR3 protein gets one entry after TCRdb re-called the 5' RACE reads with MiXCR. The sample contains hundreds of thousands of distinct CDR3 sequences, 49% of which appear only once. This clonotype was picked up many times. V was clipped by 2 bases and J by 3 bases, with 5 bases between them. CDR1 and CDR2 (germline): MDHEN, SYDVKM. CDR3 length: 12 residues. The sequencing sample was made of blood. This clonotype originated in an older woman in good health. The chain carries TRBV28 and TRBJ2-7, with unresolved D. The CDR3 protein is CASSLRRYEQYF. The DNA for the CDR3 is TGTGCCAGCAGTTTAAGGCGCTACGAGCAGTACTTC. The variable domain in full, with the rest retrieved from reference TRBV28 and TRBJ2-7, is DVKVTQSSRYLVKRTGEKVFLECVQDMDHENMFWYRQDPGLGLRLIYFSYDVKMKEKGDIPEGYSVSREKKERFSLILESASTNQTSMYLCASSLRRYEQYFGPGTRLTVT.